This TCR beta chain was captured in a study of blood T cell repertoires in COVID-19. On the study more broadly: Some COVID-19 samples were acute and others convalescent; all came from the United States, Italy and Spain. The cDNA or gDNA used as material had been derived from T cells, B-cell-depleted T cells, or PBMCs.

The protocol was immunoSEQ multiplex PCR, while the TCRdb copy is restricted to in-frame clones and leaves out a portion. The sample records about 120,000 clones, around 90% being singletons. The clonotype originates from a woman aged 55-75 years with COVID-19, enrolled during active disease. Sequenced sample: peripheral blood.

CDR3 nucleotides: TGCAGCGCCCTACAGGGTATGGGCACTGAAGCTTTCTTT. Its translation is CSALQGMGTEAFF. The rearrangement joins TRBV29-1 to TRBJ1-1; TRBD1 might be the D (6 bases). V shed 7 bases and J shed 4 bases, with 16 bases lying between them. This CDR3 contains 13 residues. Germline CDR1 and CDR2: SQVTM and ANQGSEA.